The 5 T cell receptor beta chains below were found in one sample sequenced in a study of blood T cell repertoires in COVID-19. Sequencing was performed with immunoSEQ multiplex PCR; in TCRdb, only in-frame clones are kept and a portion is missing. The sample records some 150,000 clones, roughly nine tenths being singletons. What was sequenced was peripheral blood. These receptors all stem from a woman aged 40 to 55 with acute or convalescent COVID-19.

This clone showed up just once. The V and J genes are TRBV2 and TRBJ2-3; tentatively, D is TRBD2 (6 bases). This CDR3 has 14 residues. CDR1 and CDR2 (germline): SNHLY, FYNNEI. V gave up 4 bases and J gave up 2 bases, with 10 bases separating them. The CDR3 region has the DNA TGTGCCAGCAGTGTAGGGAGGCCCACAGATACGCAGTATTTT. This gives the protein CASSVGRPTDTQYF. Complete variable domain (other parts from reference TRBV2 and TRBJ2-3): EPEVTQTPSHQVTQMGQEVILRCVPISNHLYFYWYRQILGQKVEFLVSFYNNEISEKSEIFDDQFSVERPDGSNFTLKIRSTKLEDSAMYFCASSVGRPTDTQYFGPGTRLTVL.

The CDR3 sequence: CASSQDLSVTGNTIYF. The CDR3 coding sequence is TGTGCCAGCAGCCAAGATCTTAGTGTTACTGGAAACACCATATATTTT. The V and J genes are TRBV3-1 (or the pseudogene TRBV3-2) and TRBJ1-3; no definite D call. The CDR3 extends over 16 amino acids. Germline loops: CDR1 LGHDT, CDR2 YNNKEL (reference sequence). V lost 0 bases and J lost 2, with 11 bases in between.

The chain joins TRBV27 to TRBJ1-5, with D tentatively TRBD1 (6 bases). V gave up 7 bases and J gave up 3 bases, with 19 bases separating them. Germline loops: CDR1 MNHEY, CDR2 SMNVEV (reference sequence). The CDR3 length is 16 residues. The DNA of the CDR3 is TGTGCCAGCACTTCCATTAATGGGGGGGCCAATCAGCCCCAGCATTTT. This encodes CASTSINGGANQPQHF.

The chain carries TRBV11-2 and TRBJ1-1, with 7 bases aligning to TRBD1. The CDR3 is made up of 13 amino acids. Germline-derived CDR1 and CDR2 are SGHAT and FQNNGV. The V and J ends lost 7 bases and 6 bases, in that order; junction bases with no gene match: 8. CDR3 sequence: CASKIPQGAEAFF. The CDR3 DNA follows: TGTGCCAGCAAGATACCCCAGGGGGCTGAAGCTTTCTTT. The variable domain in full, completed from reference TRBV11-2 and TRBJ1-1, reads EAGVAQSPRYKIIEKRQSVAFWCNPISGHATLYWYQQILGQGPKLLIQFQNNGVVDDSQLPKDRFSAERLKGVDSTLKIQPAKLEDSAVYLCASKIPQGAEAFFGQGTRLTVV.

J is TRBJ2-3 and V is TRBV9, with 7 bases identical to TRBD2. The trim removed 0 bases at V and 0 bases at J, leaving 4 bases unmatched. The length of the CDR3 is 16 residues. Per the germline V gene, CDR1 is SGDLS and CDR2 is YYNGEE. Here the CDR3 reads CASSVDRLASTDTQYF. Written as DNA, the CDR3 is TGTGCCAGCAGCGTAGATCGACTAGCTAGCACAGATACGCAGTATTTT.